This T cell receptor (beta chain) was sequenced in a study of CD4 and CD8 cells across lung adenocarcinoma regions. V was pared by 7 bases and J by 5 bases, with 5 bases of the junction left unmatched. The length of the CDR3 is 13 residues. The V gene's germline CDR1 is DFQATT and CDR2 SNEGSKA (reference sequence). TCRdb ran MiXCR on the PCR reads and lists one entry per CDR3 protein. Among 20,000 to 30,000 distinct CDR3 sequences listed, roughly half were seen once. The TCR comes from a male donor with lung adenocarcinoma. The CD4 and CD8 labels of this study may be unreliable. V and J are TRBV20-1 and TRBJ2-5; TRBD1 matches at 12 bases. Sample: CD8+ T cells from the center of a lung tumor. CDR3 coding DNA: TGCAGTGGGCGGGACAGGGGGCGGGAGACCCAGTACTTC. Encoded protein: CSGRDRGRETQYF.